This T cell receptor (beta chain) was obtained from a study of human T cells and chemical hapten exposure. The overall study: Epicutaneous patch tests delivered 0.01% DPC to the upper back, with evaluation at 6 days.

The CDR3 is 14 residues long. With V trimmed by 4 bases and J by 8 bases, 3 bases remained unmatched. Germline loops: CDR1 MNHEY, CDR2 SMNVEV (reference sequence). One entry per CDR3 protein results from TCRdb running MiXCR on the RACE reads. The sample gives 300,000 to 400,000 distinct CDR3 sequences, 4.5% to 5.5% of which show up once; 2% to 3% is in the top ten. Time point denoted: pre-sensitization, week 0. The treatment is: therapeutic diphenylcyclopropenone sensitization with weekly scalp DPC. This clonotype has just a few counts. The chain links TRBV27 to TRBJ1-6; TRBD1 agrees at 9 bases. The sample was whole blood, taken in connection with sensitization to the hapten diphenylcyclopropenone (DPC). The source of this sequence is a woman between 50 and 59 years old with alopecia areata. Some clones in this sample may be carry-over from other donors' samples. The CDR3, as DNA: TGTGCCAGCAGTTACAGGGGGCCCCATTCACCCCTCCACTTT. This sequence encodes CASSYRGPHSPLHF.